This TCR beta chain was documented in a study of beta chain features in type 1 diabetes. Overall study context: There were around 100,000,000 sorted cells examined across all samples. Study-wide points: Fewer insertions but more deletions were seen at VDJ junctions in type 1 diabetes patients. People with Type 1 diabetes carried modestly yet significantly shorter TCRB CDR3s in all four CD4+ subsets.

In this sample, this clone turned up a few times. Its antigen is still unknown. Donors contributed one heparinised blood draw apiece, averaging about 116 mL. The whole isolated RNA underwent reverse transcription, so sequencing captured expressed TCRB transcripts. Method: immunoSEQ multiplex PCR; TCRdb's copy keeps in-frame clones and lacks some. The table has over 600,000 clones, over 10% seen once; the top ten hold more than 0.095%. There are 16 residues in the CDR3. CDR1 is SNHLY and CDR2 is FYNNEI in the germline V gene. V gave up 4 bases and J gave up 2 bases, with 16 bases separating them. Sequenced sample: naive CD4+ T cells from blood. The chain joins TRBV2 to TRBJ2-3, with D possibly being TRBD1 or TRBD2 (5 bases each). The source is a man aged 25 to 40 with type 1 diabetes. CDR3 DNA sequence: TGTGCCAGCAGTGGACGTTCGGGGCTCAACACAGATACGCAGTATTTT. This codes for CASSGRSGLNTDTQYF.